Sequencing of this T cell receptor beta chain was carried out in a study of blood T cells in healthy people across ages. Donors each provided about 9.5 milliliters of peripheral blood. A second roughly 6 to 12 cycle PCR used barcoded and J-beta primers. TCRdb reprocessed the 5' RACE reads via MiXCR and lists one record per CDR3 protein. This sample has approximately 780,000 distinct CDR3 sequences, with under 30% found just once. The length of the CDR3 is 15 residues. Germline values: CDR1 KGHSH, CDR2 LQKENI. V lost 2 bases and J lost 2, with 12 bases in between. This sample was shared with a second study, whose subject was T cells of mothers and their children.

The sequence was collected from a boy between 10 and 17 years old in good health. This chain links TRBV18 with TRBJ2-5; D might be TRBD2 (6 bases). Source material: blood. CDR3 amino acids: CASSPNSAGQETQYF. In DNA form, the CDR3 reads TGTGCCAGCTCACCAAACTCCGCGGGACAAGAGACCCAGTACTTC.